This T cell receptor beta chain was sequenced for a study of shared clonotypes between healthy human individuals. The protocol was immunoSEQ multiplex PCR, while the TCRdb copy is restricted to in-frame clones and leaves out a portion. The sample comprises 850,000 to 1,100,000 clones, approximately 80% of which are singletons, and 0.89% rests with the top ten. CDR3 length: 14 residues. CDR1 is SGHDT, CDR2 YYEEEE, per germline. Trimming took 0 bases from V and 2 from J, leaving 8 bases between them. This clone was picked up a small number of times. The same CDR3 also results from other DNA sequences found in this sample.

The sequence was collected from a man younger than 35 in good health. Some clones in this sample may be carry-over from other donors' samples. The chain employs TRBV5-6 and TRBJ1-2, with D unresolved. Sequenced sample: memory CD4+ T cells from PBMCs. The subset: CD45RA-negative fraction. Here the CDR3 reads CASSLAAGNYGYTF. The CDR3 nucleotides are TGTGCCAGCAGCTTGGCCGCGGGGAACTATGGCTACACCTTC.